The 8 T cell receptor beta chains listed next were all sequenced from one sample in a study of blood T cell repertoires in COVID-19. Generated by immunoSEQ multiplex PCR, the TCRdb table keeps only in-frame clones and is missing some. Of over 100,000 clones in the sample, more than 65% were seen once. Sequencing used peripheral blood. The receptors were sampled from a woman aged 80 or over with active or convalescent COVID-19.

V and J are TRBV27 and TRBJ2-7, with 9 bases lining up with TRBD1. Trimming cost V 7 bases and J 5 bases; bases outside gene matches: 9. Looked up from germline, CDR1 is MNHEY and CDR2 is SMNVEV (reference sequence). This CDR3 has 14 amino acids. The DNA of the CDR3 is TGTGCCAGCACCTATCCCGGGACAGGGCACGAGCAGTACTTC. This encodes CASTYPGTGHEQYF.

This rearrangement joins TRBV20-1 to TRBJ1-1; D call uncertain. Trimming took off 0 bases at V and 10 bases at J, with 9 bases between the two ends. The CDR3 has 11 residues. The V gene's germline CDR1 is DFQATT and CDR2 SNEGSKA (reference sequence). The CDR3 sequence is CSARDGPGAFF. As DNA, the CDR3 is TGCAGTGCTAGAGATGGTCCAGGAGCTTTCTTT.

V is TRBV18 and J is TRBJ1-6, with D possibly TRBD1 on 5 matching bases. The CDR3 covers 15 residues. CDR1 and CDR2 from the germline V gene are KGHSH and LQKENI. Trimming pared 3 bases from V and 9 bases from J, leaving 15 bases between. CDR3 residues: CASSPRGERGSPLHF. DNA for the CDR3: TGTGCCAGCTCACCGCGGGGGGAGCGGGGTTCACCCCTCCACTTT. Based on the CDR3 plus reference TRBV18 and TRBJ1-6, the full variable domain is NAGVMQNPRHLVRRRGQEARLRCSPMKGHSHVYWYRQLPEEGLKFMVYLQKENIIDESGMPKERFSAEFPKEGPSILRIQQVVRGDSAAYFCASSPRGERGSPLHFGNGTRLTVT.

Written as DNA, the CDR3 is TGTGCCAGCAGTTTGTCGGGGACAGATACGCAGTATTTT. It codes for CASSLSGTDTQYF. This chain connects TRBV28 to TRBJ2-3; perhaps TRBD2 as D (5 bases). CDR3 length: 13 amino acids. The germline V and J ends were trimmed by 3 bases and 3 bases, with 7 bases remaining between them. Germline V gene lookup returns CDR1 MDHEN and CDR2 SYDVKM.

This sequence joins TRBV4-1 and TRBJ1-2; 10 bases match TRBD1. The CDR3 extends over 15 amino acids. With V trimmed by 1 base and J by 3 bases, 2 bases remained unmatched. The V gene's germline CDR1 is MGHRA and CDR2 YSYEKL. The CDR3 is CASSQGTGGHYGYTF. Here the CDR3 DNA reads TGCGCCAGCAGCCAAGGGACAGGGGGTCACTATGGCTACACCTTC.

The V and J genes are TRBV7-3 and TRBJ2-5; 8 bases line up with TRBD1. The V gene end was trimmed by 5 bases and the J gene end by 2 bases; junction bases not matched to a gene: 4. Germline V gives CDR1 SGHTA, CDR2 FQGTGA. CDR3 length: 14 amino acids. The CDR3 coding sequence is TGTGCCAGCAGCCCCGGGACAGGACAAGAGACCCAGTACTTC. Protein sequence: CASSPGTGQETQYF.

The chain couples TRBV6-5 to TRBJ1-1, with 7 bases aligning to TRBD1. With V trimmed by 9 bases and J by 1 base, 5 bases remained unmatched. Germline-derived CDR1 and CDR2 are MNHEY and SVGAGI. The CDR3 has 13 amino acids. CDR3 residues: CASRRGPNTEAFF. The CDR3 DNA is TGTGCCAGTAGAAGGGGGCCGAACACTGAAGCTTTCTTT.

This chain uses TRBV5-4 with TRBJ2-1; perhaps TRBD2 as D (6 bases). Germline CDR1 and CDR2: SGHNT and YYREEE (reference sequence). CDR3 size: 14 residues. Trimming left V 4 bases short and J 9 bases short, with 17 bases between. CDR3 residues: CASSGGTGLGEQFF. The CDR3 DNA is TGTGCCAGCAGCGGCGGGACCGGCCTGGGTGAGCAGTTCTTC. The full variable domain, its missing parts supplied by reference TRBV5-4 and TRBJ2-1, is ETGVTQSPTHLIKTRGQQVTLRCSSQSGHNTVSWYQQALGQGPQFIFQYYREEENGRGNFPPRFSGLQFPNYSSELNVNALELDDSALYLCASSGGTGLGEQFFGPGTRLTVL.